One sample yielded the 17 T cell receptor beta chains listed below, sequenced in a study of T cells after yellow fever vaccination. One entry per CDR3 protein results from TCRdb running MiXCR on the 5' RACE reads. The sample has a few hundred thousand distinct CDR3 sequences; 3.6% are singletons. The starting material was PBMCs, obtained on the day of the yellow fever booster vaccination. All receptors derive from a man between 18 and 29 years old who received the YFV17D yellow fever vaccine.

This clonotype was counted ten times or more. This rearrangement joins TRBV12-3 or TRBV12-4 to TRBJ2-2; TRBD2 agrees at 8 bases. The CDR3 extends over 13 amino acids. J was trimmed by 9 bases and V by 6 bases; bases with no gene match: 6. Here the CDR3 reads CASSFGGARELFF. Written as DNA, the CDR3 is TGTGCCAGCAGCTTCGGGGGGGCCCGGGAGCTGTTTTTT.

This clonotype has ten or more counts. The chain combines TRBV20-1 with TRBJ2-1; D call uncertain. Per the germline V gene, CDR1 is DFQATT and CDR2 is SNEGSKA (reference sequence). V shed 6 bases and J shed 11 bases, with 20 bases lying between them. This CDR3 spans 13 amino acids. CDR3 nucleotide sequence: TGCAGTGCCCCTCAAGATATGAGGCGGAAGCAGTTCTTC. Translation: CSAPQDMRRKQFF.

This chain connects TRBV27 to TRBJ2-5; D tentatively reads TRBD1 or TRBD2 (5 bases each). CDR3 length equals 15 residues. Trimming took off 2 bases at V and 0 bases at J, with 10 bases between the two ends. CDR1 is MNHEY, CDR2 SMNVEV, per germline (reference sequence). CDR3 region: CASSLLGTDQETQYF. DNA of the CDR3: TGTGCCAGCAGTTTACTCGGGACGGACCAAGAGACCCAGTACTTC.

V is TRBV29-1 and J is TRBJ2-1, with 7 bases aligning to TRBD1. The V and J ends lost 5 bases and 4 bases, in that order; junction bases with no gene match: 14. The germline CDR1 and CDR2 sequences are SQVTM and ANQGSEA. CDR3 length: 16 amino acids. The CDR3 sequence: CSVLYRQGETYNEQFF. The CDR3, as DNA: TGCAGCGTTCTCTACCGACAGGGCGAAACTTACAATGAGCAGTTCTTC.

This clonotype was seen repeatedly, ten times or more. The J gene is TRBJ2-7, the V gene TRBV20-1; D is perhaps TRBD1 or TRBD2 (6 bases each). Germline CDR1 and CDR2: DFQATT and SNEGSKA (reference sequence). V was trimmed by 0 bases and J by 6 bases, leaving 12 bases between them. CDR3 length: 13 residues. The CDR3, as DNA: TGCAGTGCTAGAGATCTGGGGGGCCGCGAGCAGTACTTC. The encoded protein is CSARDLGGREQYF.

This clonotype was observed at least ten times. This chain connects TRBV5-1 to TRBJ2-3; possible D gene TRBD1, 5 bases. V dropped 0 bases and J dropped 2 bases, with 10 bases sitting between them. In germline, CDR1 is SGHRS, CDR2 YFSETQ. The CDR3 contains 15 residues. The CDR3 nucleotides read TGCGCCAGCAGCTTGGGGATAGGGGTCACAGATACGCAGTATTTT. This translates into CASSLGIGVTDTQYF.

Ten or more counts support this clonotype. The J gene is TRBJ2-3, the V gene TRBV28; D gene uncertain. This CDR3 is built from 14 residues. Trimming pared 0 bases from V and 0 bases from J, leaving 4 bases between. Germline loops: CDR1 MDHEN, CDR2 SYDVKM. The DNA for the CDR3 is TGTGCCAGCAGTTTATGGGCCAGCACAGATACGCAGTATTTT. This encodes CASSLWASTDTQYF.

This clonotype was observed at least ten times. V gene TRBV5-1 combines with J gene TRBJ1-1, with D tentatively TRBD1 (5 bases). Trimming left V 4 bases short and J 3 bases short, with 10 bases between. The CDR3 has 13 amino acids. Per germline, CDR1 SGHRS and CDR2 YFSETQ. In DNA form, the CDR3 reads TGCGCCAGCAGCCCCCAGGGATACACTGAAGCTTTCTTT. Translated, it gives CASSPQGYTEAFF.

This clonotype was counted ten times or more. The chain links TRBV20-1 to TRBJ2-3; the match to TRBD2 covers 8 bases. The CDR3 contains 17 residues. V shed 5 bases, J shed 2 bases, and the junction held 15 bases outside the gene matches. From germline, CDR1 is DFQATT and CDR2 SNEGSKA (reference sequence). The CDR3 protein is CSAPSLGERGTTDTQYF. The CDR3 DNA reads TGCAGTGCTCCGAGCTTGGGGGAGCGGGGGACCACAGATACGCAGTATTTT.

This rearrangement joins TRBV30 to TRBJ2-2; D is perhaps TRBD1 or TRBD2 (6 bases each). The CDR3 has 14 residues. CDR1 and CDR2 (germline): GTSNPN, SVGIG (reference sequence). Deletions cut 4 bases from V and 3 bases from J, with 12 bases between. CDR3 coding DNA: TGTGCCTGGAATGTGGGGGGCCACACCGGGGAGCTGTTTTTT. It is translated as CAWNVGGHTGELFF.

The J gene is TRBJ2-5, the V gene TRBV29-1; D is perhaps TRBD1 (6 bases). The CDR3 consists of 13 residues. Between the trimmed V and J ends, which lost 3 bases and 4 bases, there was a span of 12 bases. Per the germline V gene, CDR1 is SQVTM and CDR2 is ANQGSEA. CDR3 loop: CSVEMQGRETQYF. CDR3 nucleotide sequence: TGCAGCGTTGAGATGCAGGGGCGAGAGACCCAGTACTTC.

Many counts were recorded for this clonotype. V is TRBV5-1 and J is TRBJ2-5; TRBD2 aligns across 7 bases. The V and J ends lost 5 bases and 1 base, in that order; junction bases with no gene match: 8. This CDR3 region has 15 residues. Germline loops: CDR1 SGHRS, CDR2 YFSETQ. CDR3 sequence: CASREPERGQETQYF. CDR3 in DNA: TGCGCCAGCAGGGAGCCCGAGCGGGGCCAAGAGACCCAGTACTTC.

This clonotype has at least ten counts. This chain connects TRBV20-1 to TRBJ2-3; 13 bases agree with TRBD2. The germline V gene encodes CDR1 DFQATT and CDR2 SNEGSKA (reference sequence). The CDR3 has 17 residues. Trimming at V came to 6 bases and at J to 0 bases, leaving 9 bases not matched to a gene. The CDR3 region is CSATTSGGDASTDTQYF. CDR3 coding DNA: TGCAGTGCAACCACTAGCGGGGGGGACGCTAGCACAGATACGCAGTATTTT.

This clonotype occurred a few times. V gene TRBV6-2 or TRBV6-3 combines with J gene TRBJ1-2; TRBD1 matches 7 bases. V lost 8 bases and J lost 7; bases outside the gene matches: 7. Germline-derived CDR1 and CDR2 are MNHEY and SVGEGT. The CDR3 spans 12 residues. DNA for the CDR3: TGTGCCAGCGGACAGGTTACGTCTGGCTACACCTTC. Its protein product is CASGQVTSGYTF.

The V and J genes are TRBV10-3 and TRBJ1-4; 8 bases match TRBD1. The CDR3 loop spans 17 amino acids. With V trimmed by 0 bases and J by 5 bases, 8 bases remained unmatched. Looked up from germline, CDR1 is ENHRY and CDR2 is SYGVKD. The CDR3 spells CAISESESTGENEKLFF. In DNA, the CDR3 is TGTGCCATCAGTGAGTCGGAGTCGACAGGGGAGAATGAAAAACTGTTTTTT.

The V call is TRBV7-2, the J call TRBJ1-2; D uncertain. The CDR3 is made up of 13 amino acids. CDR1 is SGHTA and CDR2 is FQGNSA in the germline V gene. V lost 7 bases, J lost 3 bases, and 12 bases lay in between. The CDR3 loop reads CASTDDGDYGYTF. The DNA of the CDR3 is TGTGCCAGCACCGACGACGGCGACTATGGCTACACCTTC.

This clonotype showed up many times. The chain uses TRBV7-9 and TRBJ2-7; D is undetermined. CDR1 is SEHNR and CDR2 is FQNEAQ in the germline V gene (reference sequence). The ends were cut back, 10 bases at V and 2 bases at J, with 9 bases in the middle. This CDR3 is built from 11 residues. The CDR3 nucleotides are TGTGCCACCCGGACCGCCTACGAGCAGTACTTC. Encoded protein: CATRTAYEQYF.